The clone carrying this T cell receptor beta chain showed up many times. The antigen is undetermined. The V and J ends lost 1 base and 5 bases respectively, with 8 bases between them. This CDR3 spans 13 amino acids. Germline V gene sequence: CDR1 SEHNR, CDR2 FQNEAQ (reference sequence). The time point: sample taken at primary tumor resection. The donors were 70 or so patients with non-small cell lung cancer that was early-stage and untreated. Unique molecular identifiers tagged every individual TCR cDNA molecule. TCRdb called the 5' RACE reads again in MiXCR, with one record for every CDR3 protein. The repertoire holds 20,000 to 25,000 distinct CDR3 sequences, with more than 2.5% as singletons. This entry is derived from a study of spatial heterogeneity in lung cancer. Study-level points and caveats: Expanded intratumoral alpha and beta TCR counts tracked tumor mutation counts.

The receptor comes from a male donor with early-stage non-small cell lung cancer. Here the sequenced sample was lung tumor tissue, taken at surgery. The rearrangement uses TRBV7-9 and TRBJ1-1; D is unresolved. The CDR3 here is CASSLDLGTEAFF. The CDR3 nucleotides are TGTGCCAGCAGCTTAGATCTGGGGACTGAAGCTTTCTTT. The complete variable domain, with remaining parts taken from reference TRBV7-9 and TRBJ1-1, reads DTGVSQNPRHKITKRGQNVTFRCDPISEHNRLYWYRQTLGQGPEFLTYFQNEAQLEKSRLLSDRFSAERPKGSFSTLEIQRTEQGDSAMYLCASSLDLGTEAFFGQGTRLTVV.